This T cell receptor beta chain is drawn from a study of blood T cell repertoires in COVID-19. Whole-study context: Sites in the United States, Italy and Spain provided acute and convalescent COVID-19 samples.

Trimming took off 0 bases at V and 13 bases at J, with 27 bases between the two ends. This CDR3 contains 18 residues. The germline V gene encodes CDR1 LGHNA and CDR2 YSLEER. The table came from immunoSEQ multiplex PCR; TCRdb's copy has only in-frame clones and leaves some out. Found here are a few hundred thousand clones, about nine tenths of them singletons; the top ten hold approximately 9.4%. Source material: peripheral blood. The source of this sequence is a middle-aged man who had recovered from COVID-19. V is TRBV4-3 and J is TRBJ2-2, with D possibly TRBD2 on 8 matching bases. CDR3 sequence (DNA): TGCGCCAGCAGCCAAGATCGGGGTGGGGGACAGCGGGGGACCAGGCTGTTTTTT. It translates to CASSQDRGGGQRGTRLFF.